The TCR beta chain under discussion was sequenced for a study of long-term antiretroviral therapy in people with HIV. This was the immunoSEQ v3.0 assay at survey level. Assay used: immunoSEQ multiplex PCR; TCRdb lists only in-frame clones, some missing. This sample yields about 20,000 clones, of which less than 85% are seen a single time; about 10% belongs to the top ten. Trimming shortened V by 6 bases and J by 4 bases, and 7 bases separated the two germline ends. The CDR3 consists of 11 residues. Looked up from germline, CDR1 is SQVTM and CDR2 is ANQGSEA. The sequence derives from a woman in her forties with HIV. Sequenced here: unsorted PBMCs, sampled 0.2 years after starting antiretroviral therapy. V gene TRBV29-1 combines with J gene TRBJ1-3, with D uncertain. CDR3 sequence reads: CSVAVGNTIYF. Written as DNA, the CDR3 is TGCAGCGTGGCGGTGGGAAACACCATATATTTT.